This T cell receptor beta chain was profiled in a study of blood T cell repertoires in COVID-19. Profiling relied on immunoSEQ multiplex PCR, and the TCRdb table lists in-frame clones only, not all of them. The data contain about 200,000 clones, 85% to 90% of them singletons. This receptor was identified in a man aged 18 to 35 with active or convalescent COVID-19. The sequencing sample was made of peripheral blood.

CDR3 sequence (DNA): TGTGCCACTCGGACAGGGGGTAAACGGGCGGGCAATCAGCCCCAGCATTTT. This translates into CATRTGGKRAGNQPQHF. The chain uses TRBV28 and TRBJ1-5, with 10 bases lining up with TRBD1. This CDR3 contains 17 residues. Germline CDR1 and CDR2: MDHEN and SYDVKM. J gave up 2 bases and V 10 bases, and 14 bases lay outside the gene matches.